The clone carrying this T cell receptor beta chain was observed many times. This specimen comes from a study of low-dose radiotherapy and immunotherapy resistance in tumors. The wider study: Intravenous cyclophosphamide 200 mg/m2 was given every two weeks, one day before radiation and immunotherapy.

Germline CDR1 reads SGHAT; CDR2 reads FQNNGV. V was trimmed by 0 bases and J by 1 base, leaving 7 bases between them. The CDR3 contains 15 residues. TRAV- and TRBV-specific primers, spanning alpha and beta chains, primed first-strand cDNA. The TCRs were subjected to amplification over 20 PCR cycles employing a constant-region primer in conjunction with a V-primer adapter. mRNA, after isolation, was amplified by in vitro transcription. TCRdb ran MiXCR on the reads and lists one entry per CDR3 protein. The sample includes tens of thousands of distinct CDR3 sequences, almost 25% of them seen just once. Specified time point: before trial treatment. Along with nivolumab and ipilimumab, donors received aspirin, low-dose cyclophosphamide and low-dose radiotherapy.

This chain uses TRBV11-2 with TRBJ1-3, with unresolved D. This TCR was recovered from a male donor with prostate cancer. The sequencing used PBMCs, collected before treatment. The DNA of the CDR3 is TGTGCCAGCAGCTTAGATAGAGTTTCTGGAAACACCATATATTTT. Residues: CASSLDRVSGNTIYF. Full variable domain (outside the CDR3, taken from reference TRBV11-2 and TRBJ1-3): EAGVAQSPRYKIIEKRQSVAFWCNPISGHATLYWYQQILGQGPKLLIQFQNNGVVDDSQLPKDRFSAERLKGVDSTLKIQPAKLEDSAVYLCASSLDRVSGNTIYFGEGSWLTVV.